This entry lists 5 T cell receptor beta chains sequenced from one sample in a study of control samples from healthy donors and cancer patients. The table came from immunoSEQ multiplex PCR; TCRdb's copy has only in-frame clones and leaves some out. This table holds around 130,000 clones, 88% found once. What was sequenced was blood. These TCRs come from a man in his fifties in good health.

V usage is TRBV12-5 and J usage is TRBJ1-5; no firm D call. Trimming pared 3 bases from V and 0 bases from J, leaving 3 bases between. Looked up from germline, CDR1 is LGHNT and CDR2 is FRNRAP. The CDR3 loop spans 13 amino acids. CDR3 residues: CASGFNSNQPQHF. In DNA form, the CDR3 reads TGTGCTAGTGGTTTTAATAGCAATCAGCCCCAGCATTTT.

The chain joins TRBV5-4 to TRBJ1-2; D is ambiguous. V was shortened by 4 bases and J by 2 bases, with 12 bases between the two germline ends. Germline V gives CDR1 SGHNT, CDR2 YYREEE (reference sequence). This CDR3 region has 14 residues. CDR3 DNA: TGTGCCAGCAGCCCCGGCACGGGAAACTATGGCTACACCTTC. Its protein is CASSPGTGNYGYTF.

This chain links TRBV5-1 with TRBJ2-7, with a tentative D call TRBD1 (6 bases). Per germline, CDR1 SGHRS and CDR2 YFSETQ. Trimming removed 3 bases from V and 7 bases from J, with 17 bases in between. This CDR3 has 14 amino acids. The CDR3, as DNA: TGCGCCAGCAGCTCAACGGGACACGCCAGTGAGCAGTACTTC. Amino acid sequence: CASSSTGHASEQYF.

The chain employs TRBV19 and TRBJ2-7; D remains unclear. The CDR3 loop spans 13 amino acids. Trimming took 4 bases from V and 3 from J, leaving 10 bases between them. Germline V gene sequence: CDR1 LNHDA, CDR2 SQIVND (reference sequence). The CDR3 protein is CASSKRHFYEQYF. DNA of the CDR3: TGTGCCAGTAGTAAGAGGCATTTCTACGAGCAGTACTTC.

The chain carries TRBV2 and TRBJ1-6; 10 bases agree with TRBD1. Germline V CDR1 and CDR2: SNHLY, FYNNEI. The CDR3 extends over 14 amino acids. J was trimmed by 11 bases and V by 6 bases; bases with no gene match: 7. The CDR3 region is CASRATGGATPLHF. CDR3 DNA sequence: TGTGCCAGCAGAGCGACAGGGGGCGCAACACCCCTCCACTTT.